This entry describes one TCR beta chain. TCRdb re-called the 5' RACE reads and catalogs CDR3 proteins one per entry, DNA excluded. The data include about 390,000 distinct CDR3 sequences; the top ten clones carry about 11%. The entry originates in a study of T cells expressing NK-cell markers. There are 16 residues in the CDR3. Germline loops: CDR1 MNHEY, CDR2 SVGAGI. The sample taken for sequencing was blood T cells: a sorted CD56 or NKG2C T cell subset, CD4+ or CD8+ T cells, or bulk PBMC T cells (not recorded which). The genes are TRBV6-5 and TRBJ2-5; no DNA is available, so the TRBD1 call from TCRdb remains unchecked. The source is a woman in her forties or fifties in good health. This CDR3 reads CASSFRGAGPQETQYF.